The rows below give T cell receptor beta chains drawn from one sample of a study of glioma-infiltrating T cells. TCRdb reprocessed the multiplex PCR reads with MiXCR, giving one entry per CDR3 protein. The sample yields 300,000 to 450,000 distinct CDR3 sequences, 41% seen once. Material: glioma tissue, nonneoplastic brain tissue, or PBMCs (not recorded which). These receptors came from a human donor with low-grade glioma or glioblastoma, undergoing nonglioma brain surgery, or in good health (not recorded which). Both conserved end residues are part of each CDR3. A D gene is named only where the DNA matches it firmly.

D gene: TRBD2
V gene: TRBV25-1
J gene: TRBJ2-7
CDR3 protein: CARYVETSGERHSYEQYF

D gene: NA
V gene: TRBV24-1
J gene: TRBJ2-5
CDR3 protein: CAASDTRTYAGQETQYF

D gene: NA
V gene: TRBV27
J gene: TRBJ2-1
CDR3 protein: CAGSLRGNYNEQFF

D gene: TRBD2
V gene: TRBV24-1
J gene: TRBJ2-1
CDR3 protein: CATSDQTSGTIEQFF

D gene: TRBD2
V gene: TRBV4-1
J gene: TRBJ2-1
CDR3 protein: CASSQGAGGEGQFF

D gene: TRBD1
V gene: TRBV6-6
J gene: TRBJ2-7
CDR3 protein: CASSSGQGVYEQYF

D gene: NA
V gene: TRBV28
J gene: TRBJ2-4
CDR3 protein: CASSSWVAKNIQYF

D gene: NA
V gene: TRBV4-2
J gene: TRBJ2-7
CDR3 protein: CASSQGRTGGEQYF

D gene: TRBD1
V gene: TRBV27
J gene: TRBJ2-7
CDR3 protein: CARSSNRGEQYF

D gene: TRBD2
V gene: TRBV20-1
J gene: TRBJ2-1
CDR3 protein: CSARALTGLAGLHNEQFF

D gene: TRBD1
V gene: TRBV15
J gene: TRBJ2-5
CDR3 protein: CATSTQRWQGARETQYF

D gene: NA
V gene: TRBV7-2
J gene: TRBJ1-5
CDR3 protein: CASRWGALGNQPQHF

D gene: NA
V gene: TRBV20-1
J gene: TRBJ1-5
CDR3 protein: CSARDGRGGNQPQHF

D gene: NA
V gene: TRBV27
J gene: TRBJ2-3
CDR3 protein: CASSIIATYTQYF

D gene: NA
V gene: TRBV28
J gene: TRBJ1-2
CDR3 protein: CASVTTGTSQYGYTF

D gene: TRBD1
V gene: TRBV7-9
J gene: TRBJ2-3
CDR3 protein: CASTRTGISDTQYF

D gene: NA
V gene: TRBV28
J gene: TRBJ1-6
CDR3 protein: CASSENRASYNSPLHF

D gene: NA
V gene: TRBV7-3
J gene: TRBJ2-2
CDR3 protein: CASSAASTGELFF

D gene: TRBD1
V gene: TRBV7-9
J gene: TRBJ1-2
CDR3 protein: CASSLTSGTGAGTF

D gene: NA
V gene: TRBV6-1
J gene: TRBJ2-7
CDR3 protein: CASSRQGITYEQYF

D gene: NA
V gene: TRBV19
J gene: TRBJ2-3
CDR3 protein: CASSEEGWTDTQYF

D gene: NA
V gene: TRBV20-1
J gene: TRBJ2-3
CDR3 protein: CSARRTTDTQYF

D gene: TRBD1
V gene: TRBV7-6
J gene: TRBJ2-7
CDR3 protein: CASSSKPSGGYEQYF

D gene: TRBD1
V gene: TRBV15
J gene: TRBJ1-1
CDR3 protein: CATSRDRTGLNTEAFF

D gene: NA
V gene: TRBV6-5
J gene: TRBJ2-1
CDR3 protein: CASSVAPLDYEQFF

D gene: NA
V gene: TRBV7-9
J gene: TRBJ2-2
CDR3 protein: CASSPAQGNTGELFF

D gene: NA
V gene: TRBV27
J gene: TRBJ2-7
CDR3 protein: CASRDGVLESSYEQYF

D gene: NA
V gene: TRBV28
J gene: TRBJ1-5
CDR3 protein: CASRPNSSQPQHF

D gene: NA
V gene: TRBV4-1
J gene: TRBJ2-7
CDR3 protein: CASSQEKGYEQYF

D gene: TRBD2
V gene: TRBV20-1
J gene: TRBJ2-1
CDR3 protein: CSASGHLAAPYNEQFF

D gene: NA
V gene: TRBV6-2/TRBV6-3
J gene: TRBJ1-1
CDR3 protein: CASSPPGGPENTEAFF

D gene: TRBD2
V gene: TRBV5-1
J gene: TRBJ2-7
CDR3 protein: CASSLGGLAGGLDYEQYF

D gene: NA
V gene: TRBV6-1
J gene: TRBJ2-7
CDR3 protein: CASSSQGKSYEQYF

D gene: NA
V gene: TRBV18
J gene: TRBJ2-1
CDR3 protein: CASSPQLSVFNDQFF

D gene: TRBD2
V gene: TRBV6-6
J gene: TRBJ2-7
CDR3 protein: CASSSLAGAYEQYF

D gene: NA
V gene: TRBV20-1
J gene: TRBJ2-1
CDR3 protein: CSARYFPGEQFF

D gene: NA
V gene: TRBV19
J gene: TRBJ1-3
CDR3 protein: CASSIGTIGGNTIYF

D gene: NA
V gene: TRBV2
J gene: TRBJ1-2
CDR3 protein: CASSEDSFNYGYTF

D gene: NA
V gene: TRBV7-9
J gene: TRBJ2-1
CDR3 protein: CASSVKSSYNEQFF

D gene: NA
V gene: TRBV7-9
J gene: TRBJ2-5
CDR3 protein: CASIRDGNQETQYF

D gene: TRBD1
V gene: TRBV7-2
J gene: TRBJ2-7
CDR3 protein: CASSPGQGPRVGYEQYF

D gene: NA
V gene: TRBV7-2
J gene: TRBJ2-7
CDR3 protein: CASSLADSQYEQYF

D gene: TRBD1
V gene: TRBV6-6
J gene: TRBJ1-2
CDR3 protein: CASSADRGRGYTF

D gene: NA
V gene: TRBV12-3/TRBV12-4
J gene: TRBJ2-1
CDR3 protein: CASSFVSYNEQFF

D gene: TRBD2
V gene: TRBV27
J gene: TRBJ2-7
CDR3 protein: CASSRASAGGEEQYF

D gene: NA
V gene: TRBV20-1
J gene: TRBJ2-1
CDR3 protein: CNARWGYNEQFF

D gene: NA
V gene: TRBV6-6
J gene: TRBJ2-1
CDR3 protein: CASSYYGRNEQFF